Included here is one T cell receptor beta chain sequence, with context. The table came from immunoSEQ multiplex PCR; TCRdb's copy has only in-frame clones and leaves some out. The sample holds a few hundred thousand clones, 90% seen once. The sample is drawn from a study of blood T cell repertoires in COVID-19. Germline V CDR1 and CDR2: SGHNT, YYREEE (reference sequence). Trimming at V came to 4 bases and at J to 4 bases, leaving 7 bases not matched to a gene. The CDR3 loop spans 15 amino acids. The TCR comes from a man aged 30-40 years who had been exposed to COVID-19. The sequenced material came from PBMCs or T cells enriched from blood (not recorded which). The genes are TRBV5-4 and TRBJ1-2, with TRBD1 identical over 10 bases. The CDR3 here is CASSHPGTGVYGYTF. The CDR3 nucleotides are TGTGCCAGCAGCCACCCCGGGACAGGGGTCTATGGCTACACCTTC.